This T cell receptor beta chain came from a study of Ad26.COV2.S vaccination and SARS-CoV-2 variants. Study-wide findings and caveats: Vaccinated individuals (as opposed to placebo recipients) had higher spike-specific TCR breadth.

About this clone: Antigen unknown.

The germline gives CDR1 LGHDT, CDR2 YNNKEL (reference sequence). Trimming removed 2 bases from V and 6 bases from J; junction bases left unmatched: 1. This CDR3 region has 12 residues. Using immunoSEQ multiplex PCR, the repertoire was profiled, and TCRdb retains in-frame clones only, with some absent. Of about 350,000 clones in the sample, about 91% were seen once. The TCR originated in a human donor who had recovered from COVID-19. This specimen consisted of peripheral blood, obtained after recovery from COVID-19. The chain uses TRBV3-1 (or the pseudogene TRBV3-2) and TRBJ2-7; 7 nucleotides match TRBD1. The CDR3 bases are TGTGCCAGCAGCCAAAGGGGGCGCGAGCAGTACTTC. Translating gives CASSQRGREQYF.